The 32 T cell receptor beta chains below were found in one sample sequenced in a study of PD-1 blockade in mismatch repair-deficient tumors. Clones were read by immunoSEQ multiplex PCR, and TCRdb kept only the in-frame ones, dropping some. The data hold about 79,000 clones, with roughly 80% observed a single time. Sequenced here: peripheral blood, sampled 44 weeks after starting pembrolizumab. These receptors were taken from an adult with mismatch repair-deficient cancer.

V and J are TRBV5-6 and TRBJ2-7; 8 nucleotides align to TRBD2. CDR3 length: 15 residues. Germline V gene lookup returns CDR1 SGHDT and CDR2 YYEEEE. The junction had 7 bases not matched to a gene; V was cut back by 2 bases and J by 3 bases. In DNA, the CDR3 is TGTGCCAGCAGCTTTCGGGCTAGCGGGCTCTACGAGCAGTACTTC. Amino acid sequence: CASSFRASGLYEQYF.

This clone was seen a few times. This chain uses TRBV7-6 with TRBJ2-1; 8 nucleotides line up with TRBD2. Germline V gene data show CDR1 as SGHVS and CDR2 as FNYEAQ. Losses at the gene ends were 5 bases for V and 3 bases for J; bases not matched to a gene: 9. This CDR3 has 16 amino acids. CDR3 in amino acids: CASSTSAGDLYNEQFF. CDR3 bases: TGTGCCAGCAGCACCTCAGCGGGAGATCTCTACAATGAGCAGTTCTTC.

The chain recombines TRBV11-2 with TRBJ2-1; D remains ambiguous. V lost 0 bases and J lost 3, with 15 bases in between. Germline V gives CDR1 SGHAT, CDR2 FQNNGV. CDR3 length equals 17 residues. The CDR3 spells CASSLDIPSWVYNEQFF. The CDR3 coding sequence is TGTGCCAGCAGCTTAGATATTCCCTCGTGGGTCTACAATGAGCAGTTCTTC.

The CDR3 is CASRSVSSGRYEQYF. The CDR3, as DNA: TGTGCCAGCCGTTCTGTGTCTAGCGGCCGCTACGAGCAGTACTTC. J is TRBJ2-7 and V is TRBV27; 7 bases map to TRBD2. Germline CDR1 reads MNHEY; CDR2 reads SMNVEV (reference sequence). The CDR3 contains 15 residues. Trimming removed 8 bases from V and 3 bases from J; junction bases left unmatched: 13.

The rearrangement joins TRBV5-5 to TRBJ2-3; D unclear. The CDR3 is made up of 14 amino acids. In germline, CDR1 is SGHKS, CDR2 YYEKEE (reference sequence). Trimming shortened V by 7 bases and J by 0 bases, and 12 bases separated the two germline ends. The CDR3 here is CASDSGKSTDTQYF. For the CDR3, the DNA is TGTGCCAGCGATTCTGGGAAAAGCACAGATACGCAGTATTTT. Using reference TRBV5-5 and TRBJ2-3 for the parts outside the CDR3, the full variable domain is DAGVTQSPTHLIKTRGQQVTLRCSPISGHKSVSWYQQVLGQGPQFIFQYYEKEERGRGNFPDRFSARQFPNYSSELNVNALLLGDSALYLCASDSGKSTDTQYFGPGTRLTVL.

In its sample, this clone was seen a few times. The chain is built from TRBV6-5 and TRBJ1-2; 8 nucleotides agree with TRBD1. The ends lost 0 bases at V and 6 bases at J; junction bases unmatched: 6. Germline CDR1 MNHEY, CDR2 SVGAGI. The CDR3 has 15 residues. CDR3: CASSYSRTGRNGYTF. The CDR3 bases are TGTGCCAGCAGTTACTCAAGGACAGGGAGGAATGGCTACACCTTC.

The chain combines TRBV7-2 with TRBJ2-7; TRBD1 matches 9 bases. V lost 3 bases and J lost 3; bases outside the gene matches: 3. Germline V gene sequence: CDR1 SGHTA, CDR2 FQGNSA. The length of the CDR3 is 14 residues. The CDR3 DNA sequence: TGTGCCAGCAGCTTTGGACAGGGGAGCTACGAGCAGTACTTC. Amino acid sequence: CASSFGQGSYEQYF.

The V and J genes are TRBV6-4 and TRBJ2-7; 7 bases match TRBD1. V gave up 6 bases and J gave up 5 bases; unmatched junction bases: 10. The length of the CDR3 is 14 residues. The V gene's germline CDR1 is MRHNA and CDR2 SNTAGT. The CDR3 spells CASRPGQARHEQYF. CDR3 DNA: TGTGCCAGCAGACCCGGACAGGCCAGGCACGAGCAGTACTTC.

The chain uses TRBV28 and TRBJ2-5; D is perhaps TRBD2 (6 bases). The CDR3 runs 13 residues. CDR1 is MDHEN, CDR2 SYDVKM, per germline. Trimming left V 5 bases short and J 4 bases short, with 11 bases between. DNA for the CDR3: TGTGCCAGCAGTACCGGGACTCCAGAGACCCAGTACTTC. Its translation is CASSTGTPETQYF. Full variable domain (remainder filled in from reference TRBV28 and TRBJ2-5): DVKVTQSSRYLVKRTGEKVFLECVQDMDHENMFWYRQDPGLGLRLIYFSYDVKMKEKGDIPEGYSVSREKKERFSLILESASTNQTSMYLCASSTGTPETQYFGPGTRLLVL.

V is TRBV6-5 and J is TRBJ2-1; no clear D gene. In germline, CDR1 is MNHEY, CDR2 SVGAGI. Trimming took 4 bases from V and 7 from J, leaving 5 bases between them. This CDR3 contains 11 residues. The CDR3 here is CASSSENEQFF. The DNA of the CDR3 is TGTGCCAGCAGTTCCGAGAATGAGCAGTTCTTC.

The chain links TRBV18 to TRBJ1-1; tentatively, D is TRBD1 (6 bases). V was trimmed by 4 bases and J by 0 bases, leaving 15 bases between them. The CDR3 totals 16 residues. The germline V gene encodes CDR1 KGHSH and CDR2 LQKENI. The CDR3 nucleotides read TGTGCCAGCTCACAAGGGGGTGCGAGAATGAACACTGAAGCTTTCTTT. Translated: CASSQGGARMNTEAFF.

The chain is built from TRBV25-1 and TRBJ1-1; 8 bases line up with TRBD1. The V segment lost 10 bases and the J segment 5 bases; nucleotides outside the gene matches: 15. Germline-derived CDR1 and CDR2 are MGHDK and SYGVNS. The CDR3 loop spans 15 amino acids. The CDR3 protein is CATKRAGGAYTEAFF. Written as DNA, the CDR3 is TGTGCCACCAAACGAGCAGGGGGCGCTTATACTGAAGCTTTCTTT.

Only a few counts were recorded for this clone. The V gene is TRBV28, the J gene TRBJ1-2; D gene unclear. V shed 8 bases and J shed 4 bases, with 20 bases lying between them. The germline CDR1 and CDR2 sequences are MDHEN and SYDVKM. The CDR3 loop spans 15 amino acids. The CDR3 coding sequence is TGTGCCAGCTTATCTCCTAGCTCAGGCCTCTATGGCTACACCTTC. It specifies CASLSPSSGLYGYTF.

This clone has a single count. The V gene is TRBV5-8, the J gene TRBJ2-2, with D perhaps matching TRBD1 (5 bases). The germline V and J ends were trimmed by 0 bases and 0 bases, with 9 bases remaining between them. The CDR3 sequence is 16 residues long. Per the germline V gene, CDR1 is SGHTS and CDR2 is YDEGEE. CDR3 nucleotides: TGTGCCAGCAGCTTGGTTGCAGGGACGAACACCGGGGAGCTGTTTTTT. Translated, it gives CASSLVAGTNTGELFF.

The CDR3 bases are TGTGCCAGCAGCCCCGTAACAGGGAACACGCAGTATTTT. This codes for CASSPVTGNTQYF. The chain links TRBV7-3 to TRBJ2-3; the D gene is possibly TRBD1 (6 bases). Germline V gives CDR1 SGHTA, CDR2 FQGTGA. V was trimmed by 5 bases and J by 9 bases, leaving 15 bases between them. The CDR3 extends over 13 amino acids.

The chain combines TRBV2 with TRBJ2-1; 10 positions agree with TRBD1. J gave up 11 bases and V 5 bases, and 27 bases lay outside the gene matches. The CDR3 runs to 20 residues. Germline-derived CDR1 and CDR2 are SNHLY and FYNNEI. The CDR3 is CASSKWAGQGEIYREEKQFF. DNA of the CDR3: TGTGCCAGCAGTAAATGGGCAGGACAGGGGGAAATATACCGGGAGGAGAAGCAGTTCTTC.

This sequence joins TRBV5-4 and TRBJ2-3, with TRBD1 matching over 7 bases. This CDR3 contains 17 residues. Germline lookup yields CDR1 SGHNT and CDR2 YYREEE (reference sequence). The junction had 12 bases not matched to a gene; V was cut back by 4 bases and J by 1 base. The CDR3 loop is CASSLNARDSGTDTQYF. CDR3 DNA: TGTGCCAGCAGCCTAAACGCGAGGGACAGTGGCACAGATACGCAGTATTTT.

This clone was counted a few times. The J gene is TRBJ1-5, the V gene TRBV6-1; 8 nucleotides match TRBD1. V shed 2 bases, J shed 6 bases, and the junction held 6 bases outside the gene matches. Looked up from germline, CDR1 is MNHNS and CDR2 is SASEGT. The CDR3 contains 15 residues. CDR3 region: CASSEFGQGPQPQHF. The DNA for the CDR3 is TGTGCCAGCAGTGAATTTGGACAGGGACCTCAGCCCCAGCATTTT.

The J gene is TRBJ1-2, the V gene TRBV4-1; TRBD1 matches 8 bases. CDR1 and CDR2 (germline): MGHRA, YSYEKL. The V gene end was trimmed by 6 bases and the J gene end by 8 bases; junction bases not matched to a gene: 14. CDR3 length: 15 residues. CDR3 in amino acids: CASSPTQGAVFGYTF. CDR3 nucleotide sequence: TGCGCCAGCAGTCCGACGCAGGGGGCGGTTTTCGGCTACACCTTC.

This rearrangement joins TRBV5-4 to TRBJ2-7, with TRBD2 identical over 9 bases. CDR1 is SGHNT, CDR2 YYREEE, per germline (reference sequence). V gave up 7 bases and J gave up 5 bases; unmatched junction bases: 7. The CDR3 is 13 residues long. The DNA of the CDR3 is TGTGCCAGCGCAAGCGGGAGGAATAACGAGCAGTACTTC. It codes for CASASGRNNEQYF.

The V and J genes are TRBV5-1 and TRBJ2-3; D uncertain. V gave up 4 bases and J gave up 6 bases, with 12 bases separating them. CDR1 and CDR2 (germline): SGHRS, YFSETQ. This CDR3 has 13 amino acids. The CDR3 DNA is TGCGCCAGCAGCCGAACCAGACCGGATACGCAGTATTTT. This translates into CASSRTRPDTQYF.

This clone was found a few times. The chain has TRBV19 and TRBJ1-2; D possibly corresponds to TRBD1 (5 bases). There are 14 residues in the CDR3. Trimming cost V 7 bases and J 5 bases, with 17 bases left between them. Germline V lookup: CDR1 LNHDA, CDR2 SQIVND (reference sequence). The CDR3 here is CASTNPGLEYGYTF. The DNA of the CDR3 is TGTGCCAGTACCAACCCAGGGTTGGAATATGGCTACACCTTC.

The chain employs TRBV27 and TRBJ2-2; D not resolved. V was shortened by 6 bases and J by 0 bases, with 14 bases between the two germline ends. The CDR3 is 16 residues long. Germline CDR1 reads MNHEY; CDR2 reads SMNVEV (reference sequence). The CDR3 nucleotides read TGTGCCAGCAGCCCGATAAGTGGGGCGAACACCGGGGAGCTGTTTTTT. This sequence encodes CASSPISGANTGELFF.

The chain links TRBV10-3 to TRBJ1-3; maybe TRBD1 (6 bases). The CDR3 covers 14 residues. CDR1 is ENHRY, CDR2 SYGVKD, per germline. The germline V and J ends were trimmed by 6 bases and 7 bases, with 16 bases remaining between them. The CDR3 bases are TGTGCCATCAGCTCCTATCAGGGGCTGAACACCATATATTTT. This gives the protein CAISSYQGLNTIYF.

This clone was seen a few times. Different DNA sequences within this sample yield the same CDR3. The chain has TRBV14 and TRBJ2-1; weak D call: TRBD2 (5 bases). Trimming took 6 bases from V and 4 from J, leaving 13 bases between them. The CDR3 loop spans 14 amino acids. CDR1 is SGHDN, CDR2 FVKESK, per germline. CDR3 sequence reads: CASSLGGPYNEQFF. Written as DNA, the CDR3 is TGTGCCAGCAGTCTAGGAGGCCCTTACAATGAGCAGTTCTTC.

J is TRBJ1-1 and V is TRBV25-1; D is ambiguous. CDR1 and CDR2 (germline): MGHDK, SYGVNS. V lost 7 bases, J lost 0 bases, and 9 bases lay in between. The CDR3 is 13 amino acids. CDR3 bases: TGTGCCAGCATCGCAGCAATGAACACTGAAGCTTTCTTT. This gives the protein CASIAAMNTEAFF.

The V and J genes are TRBV19 and TRBJ1-1, with a weak D call TRBD1 (5 bases). The ends were cut back, 5 bases at V and 0 bases at J, with 7 bases in the middle. Germline V gene data show CDR1 as LNHDA and CDR2 as SQIVND (reference sequence). CDR3 length: 13 amino acids. CDR3 region: CASSETVNTEAFF. The CDR3 nucleotides are TGTGCCAGTAGTGAGACAGTGAACACTGAAGCTTTCTTT.

Note on this clone: At one of its ends the junction is not consistent with the germline gene, which may arise from a read error. The V call is TRBV6-1, the J call TRBJ2-1, with 9 bases that match TRBD2. Germline V gene data show CDR1 as MNHNS and CDR2 as SASEGT. This CDR3 has 11 residues. In DNA, the CDR3 is TGTGCCAGCAGTGAGGCGGGACTAGCCCTCTTC. It is translated as CASSEAGLALF.

The V and J genes are TRBV25-1 and TRBJ1-1; 10 bases fit TRBD1. Germline loops: CDR1 MGHDK, CDR2 SYGVNS. V shed 4 bases, J shed 6 bases, and the junction held 8 bases outside the gene matches. CDR3 length: 15 amino acids. The CDR3 coding sequence is TGTGCCAGCAGTGGACAGGGACAGGGGAGCGCTGAAGCTTTCTTT. It codes for CASSGQGQGSAEAFF.

The CDR3 nucleotides are TGTGCCAGCAGCTTAAGAGGGACCCGGAACACTGAAGCTTTCTTT. This sequence encodes CASSLRGTRNTEAFF. V gene TRBV7-8 combines with J gene TRBJ1-1; D is perhaps TRBD1 (5 bases). The CDR3 is 15 residues long. CDR1 SGHVS and CDR2 FQNEAQ come from the germline V gene. V gave up 2 bases and J gave up 1 base, with 11 bases separating them. Looking up the rest from reference TRBV7-8 and TRBJ1-1 gives the full variable domain: GAGVSQSPRYKVAKRGQDVALRCDPISGHVSLFWYQQALGQGPEFLTYFQNEAQLDKSGLPSDRFFAERPEGSVSTLKIQRTQQEDSAVYLCASSLRGTRNTEAFFGQGTRLTVV.

J is TRBJ2-1 and V is TRBV5-1, with 7 positions matching TRBD1. V lost 6 bases to trimming and J lost 5 bases; unmatched junction nucleotides: 5. Germline CDR1 and CDR2: SGHRS and YFSETQ. This CDR3 is built from 13 residues. This CDR3 reads CASKDRVDNEQFF. DNA of the CDR3: TGCGCCAGCAAAGACAGGGTGGACAATGAGCAGTTCTTC.

The V and J genes are TRBV6-5 and TRBJ2-1; the match to TRBD2 covers 8 bases. The CDR3 is 16 residues long. The trim removed 2 bases at V and 6 bases at J, leaving 9 bases unmatched. CDR1 and CDR2 from the germline V gene are MNHEY and SVGAGI. Written as DNA, the CDR3 is TGTGCCAGCAGTTACCTGGCCGGGACTAGGGTCAATGAGCAGTTCTTC. It codes for CASSYLAGTRVNEQFF.